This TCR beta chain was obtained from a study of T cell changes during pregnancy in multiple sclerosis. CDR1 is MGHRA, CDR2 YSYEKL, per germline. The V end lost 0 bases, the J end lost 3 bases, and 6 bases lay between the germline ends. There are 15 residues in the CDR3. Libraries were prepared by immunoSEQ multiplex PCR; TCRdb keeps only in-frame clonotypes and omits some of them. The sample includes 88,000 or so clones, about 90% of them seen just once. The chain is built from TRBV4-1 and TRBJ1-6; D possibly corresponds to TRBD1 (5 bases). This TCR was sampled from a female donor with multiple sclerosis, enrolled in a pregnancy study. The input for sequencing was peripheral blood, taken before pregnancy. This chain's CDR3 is CASSQEGVYNSPLHF. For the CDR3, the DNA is TGCGCCAGCAGCCAAGAAGGGGTCTATAATTCACCCCTCCACTTT.